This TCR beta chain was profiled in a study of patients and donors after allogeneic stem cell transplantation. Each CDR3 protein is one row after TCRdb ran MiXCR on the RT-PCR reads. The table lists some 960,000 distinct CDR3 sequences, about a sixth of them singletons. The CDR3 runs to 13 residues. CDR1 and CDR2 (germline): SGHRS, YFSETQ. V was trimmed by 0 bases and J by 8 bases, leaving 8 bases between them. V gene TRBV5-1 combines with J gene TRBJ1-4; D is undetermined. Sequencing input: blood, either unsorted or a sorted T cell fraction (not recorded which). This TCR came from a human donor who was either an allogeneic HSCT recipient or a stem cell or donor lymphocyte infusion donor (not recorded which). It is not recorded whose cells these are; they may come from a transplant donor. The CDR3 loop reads CASSLGAREKLFF. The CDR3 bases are TGCGCCAGCAGCTTGGGGGCCCGGGAAAAACTGTTTTTT. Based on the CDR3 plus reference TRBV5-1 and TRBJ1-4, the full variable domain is KAGVTQTPRYLIKTRGQQVTLSCSPISGHRSVSWYQQTPGQGLQFLFEYFSETQRNKGNFPGRFSGRQFSNSRSEMNVSTLELGDSALYLCASSLGAREKLFFGSGTQLSVL.